This TCR beta chain appears in the sequencing data of a study of CDR3 diversity in severe acne. From the PCR reads, TCRdb called clonotypes with MiXCR, one entry per CDR3 protein. The sample lists tens of thousands of distinct CDR3 sequences, 50% to 65% occurring once. A note on this clonotype: The germline gene is not matched at one end of the junction; a read error may be the cause.

Material for sequencing was blood. The receptor was isolated from a male donor in good health, without acne.

In nucleotides, the CDR3 is TGCGCCGGCAGACTAGCGGGAGGCTACGAGCAGTACTTC. Protein: CAGRLAGGYEQYF. This chain uses TRBV5-1 with TRBJ2-7, with TRBD2 identical over 13 bases. Germline V gene lookup returns CDR1 SGHRS and CDR2 YFSETQ. This CDR3 spans 13 amino acids.